Listed below are T cell receptor beta chains from one sample, sequenced in a study of cytomegalovirus exposure and HLA in healthy donors. The table came from immunoSEQ multiplex PCR; TCRdb's copy has only in-frame clones and leaves some out. The top ten clones hold 1.5% to 2.5% of a sample with 250,000 to 300,000 clones, 84% of them seen once. What was sequenced was PBMCs. The receptors were sampled from a woman aged 40 to 49 in good health and CMV-seropositive. Both conserved end residues are part of each CDR3. D genes are given only for firm matches. The size of a clone is reported for some rows only, either as once, few or many, or as a class for expanded clones.

d_gene,v_gene,abundance,j_gene,CDR3nt,CDR3aa
TRBD2,TRBV7-9,-,TRBJ2-5,TGTGCCAGCAGCTTAGGGATAGCGGGAGCGGGAGAGACCCAGTACTTC,CASSLGIAGAGETQYF
-,TRBV6-1,-,TRBJ1-1,TGTGCCAGCAGGAATGGAGCGAACACTGAAGCTTTCTTT,CASRNGANTEAFF
-,TRBV11-2,once,TRBJ1-3,TGTGCCAGCAGCTTAGGGCAGTCCTCTGGAAACACCATATATTTT,CASSLGQSSGNTIYF
TRBD2,TRBV9,-,TRBJ2-3,TGTGCCAGCAGCATCCGGACTAGCGGGGCCACAGATACGCAGTATTTT,CASSIRTSGATDTQYF
-,TRBV27,-,TRBJ2-6,TGTGCCAGCGGCCTTTTGGGGACATTCTCTGGGGCCAACGTCCTGACTTTC,CASGLLGTFSGANVLTF
-,TRBV7-2,few,TRBJ2-3,TGTGCCAGCAGCTCCATGGGCAGAAGCACAGATACGCAGTATTTT,CASSSMGRSTDTQYF
-,TRBV7-2,-,TRBJ2-3,TGTGCCAGCAGCACGGCAGGGGTCCCTAGCACAGATACGCAGTATTTT,CASSTAGVPSTDTQYF
-,TRBV29-1,-,TRBJ1-2,TGCAGCGCTGCCCAGGGGACCTTC,CSAAQGTF
TRBD1,TRBV5-1,-,TRBJ2-5,TGCGCCAGCAGTAATCCAGGGGGCCACATTGAGACCCAGTACTTC,CASSNPGGHIETQYF
TRBD1,TRBV19,-,TRBJ1-5,TGTGCCAGTAGTATGACTTACAGGGGATTCAATCAGCCCCAGCATTTT,CASSMTYRGFNQPQHF
-,TRBV28,-,TRBJ2-1,TGTGCCAGCACCCCCACCCGGGGGATTATGAATGAGCAGTTCTTC,CASTPTRGIMNEQFF
TRBD1,TRBV7-8,once,TRBJ1-4,TGTGCCAGCAGCTTAGGGACAGGGGGAGAAAAACTGTTTTTT,CASSLGTGGEKLFF
-,TRBV30,-,TRBJ1-5,TGTGCCTGGTCCCCTGGCAGGTCGTTCCAGCCCCAGCATTTT,CAWSPGRSFQPQHF